This is a list of T cell receptor beta chains from one sample in a study of blood T cell repertoires in COVID-19. The assay was immunoSEQ multiplex PCR, and TCRdb's table has in-frame clones only and misses some. The sample consists of 190,000 or so clones, roughly 82% of them appearing once. The sequenced sample consisted of PBMCs or T cells enriched from blood (not recorded which). The receptor set was obtained from a woman between 25 and 40 years old who had recovered from COVID-19. Both conserved end residues are part of each CDR3. The D gene is left open where the match is weak. Only some rows state a clone size, as once, few, many or a class for expanded clones.

TRBV11-1,TRBJ1-2,-,-,TGTGCCAGCAGCCAGGCCAGGGCTAATGGCTACACCTTC,CASSQARANGYTF
TRBV10-3,TRBJ1-5,-,-,TGTGCCGCGGGGACGGTAGAGAATCAGCCCCAGCATTTT,CAAGTVENQPQHF
TRBV28,TRBJ2-1,-,TRBD1,TGTGCCAGCAGTTTGGTTGACAGGGGGCGCAATGAGCAGTTCTTC,CASSLVDRGRNEQFF
TRBV29-1,TRBJ2-1,few,TRBD2,TGCAGCGTTGACCTGACTAGCGGACCATCCAATGAGCAGTTCTTC,CSVDLTSGPSNEQFF
TRBV28,TRBJ2-7,-,TRBD1,TGTGCCAGCCAGAGGGGGCCCACCGACGAGCAGTACTTC,CASQRGPTDEQYF
TRBV3-1/TRBV3-2,TRBJ1-6,-,TRBD1,TGTGCCAGCAGCCAAGGGGGACAGCTCAACGTTTCACCCCTCCACTTT,CASSQGGQLNVSPLHF
TRBV14,TRBJ1-4,once,-,TGTGCCAGCAGCCCGTTAGCCAGGAGGGGTGAAAAACTGTTTTTT,CASSPLARRGEKLFF
TRBV30,TRBJ2-1,-,-,TGTGCCTGGACGAACCACGCTAGCTTGGGCTCCTACAATGAGCAGTTCTTC,CAWTNHASLGSYNEQFF
TRBV25-1,TRBJ2-3,once,-,TGTGCCAGCAGTGAATATAAAGGCGGTACGCAGTATTTT,CASSEYKGGTQYF
TRBV2,TRBJ2-5,-,-,TGTGCCAGCAGTGGAAATACGGGGATGGAGACCCAGTACTTC,CASSGNTGMETQYF
TRBV6-5,TRBJ2-7,-,-,TGTGCCGCGACCACAGGGTCCCCCTACGAGCAGTACTTC,CAATTGSPYEQYF
TRBV6-1,TRBJ2-6,-,TRBD1,TGTGCCAGCAGTGAAAGACAGGGCTCCCCATTTCCCGGGGCCAACGTCCTGACTTTC,CASSERQGSPFPGANVLTF
TRBV28,TRBJ2-7,-,TRBD2,TGTGCCAGCAGGTCGGCGGGGGTGGGCTACGAGCAGTACTTC,CASRSAGVGYEQYF
TRBV5-1,TRBJ2-3,-,-,TGCGCCAGCAGCACCGGGACAGCCCGGGGGACGCAGTATTTT,CASSTGTARGTQYF
TRBV28,TRBJ1-5,-,-,TGTGCCAGCAGTCCTCAAACGGGAGGGGGATACCAGCCCCAGCATTTT,CASSPQTGGGYQPQHF
TRBV28,TRBJ1-5,-,-,TGTGCCGTCACGGACAGAACTAGCAATCAGCCCCAGCATTTT,CAVTDRTSNQPQHF
TRBV28,TRBJ2-5,-,-,TGTGCCAGCAGTTACAGGGAAGCGGAGACCCAGTACTTC,CASSYREAETQYF
TRBV4-2,TRBJ1-1,-,-,TGTGCCAGCAGCCAAGAAGGCGACTTGGGGGGGCTGGGCACTGAAGCTTTCTTT,CASSQEGDLGGLGTEAFF
TRBV7-9,TRBJ2-3,-,-,TGTGCCAGCAGCCTAGGGGGGAGGGCGACAGATACGCAGTATTTT,CASSLGGRATDTQYF
TRBV19,TRBJ2-3,-,TRBD1,TGTGCCAGTAGTATAGCTGGAAGGGGGCGAAGGAGCACAGATACGCAGTATTTT,CASSIAGRGRRSTDTQYF
TRBV28,TRBJ1-3,-,-,TGTGCCAGCGCAAAGAGGAGAGCTTTCGGAAACACCATATATTTT,CASAKRRAFGNTIYF
TRBV13,TRBJ1-6,-,-,TGTGCCAGCAGAAAGGACTTCAATAATTCACCCCTCCACTTT,CASRKDFNNSPLHF
TRBV7-3,TRBJ2-7,-,TRBD1,TGTGCCAGCAGCTTTTACCCAGGGGGCAACTACGAGCAGTACTTC,CASSFYPGGNYEQYF
TRBV19,TRBJ1-4,-,-,TGTGCCAGTACCTGGGCCGGTGCGGGAAAACTGTTTTTT,CASTWAGAGKLFF
TRBV13,TRBJ2-7,-,TRBD2,TGTGCCAGCAGCTTAGCCCTAGCGGGAAAAGGGTCCTACGAGCAGTACTTC,CASSLALAGKGSYEQYF
TRBV7-2,TRBJ1-6,-,TRBD1,TGTGCCAGCAGCTTAGATCGGACAGGGGGTCACTCACCCCTCCACTTT,CASSLDRTGGHSPLHF
TRBV15,TRBJ1-1,-,-,TGTGCCACCAGCAGAGTAACAGGCCTCAGGAACACTGAAGCTTTCTTT,CATSRVTGLRNTEAFF
TRBV7-9,TRBJ2-2,-,-,TGTGCCAGCAGCCCCACCACGGGAACGACCGGGGAGCTGTTTTTT,CASSPTTGTTGELFF
TRBV29-1,TRBJ2-7,-,-,TGCACCTCAAACGGGAGTTCCTACGAGCAGTACTTC,CTSNGSSYEQYF
TRBV27,TRBJ2-7,-,TRBD1,TGTGCCAGCAGTTTAAGTATGGGACAGGGGTCCTACGAGCAGTACTTC,CASSLSMGQGSYEQYF
TRBV19,TRBJ2-3,-,TRBD2,TGTGCCAGTAGGCTAGCGGGAGATACGCAGTATTTT,CASRLAGDTQYF
TRBV25-1,TRBJ2-2,-,-,TGTGCCAGCAGTCGTAGAGGTAACACCGGGGAGCTGTTTTTT,CASSRRGNTGELFF
TRBV25-1,TRBJ2-7,-,-,TGTGCCAGCAGTGGACGTATGGGGAGCGGAAGCTACGAGCAGTACTTC,CASSGRMGSGSYEQYF
TRBV4-2,TRBJ2-1,-,TRBD2,TGTGCCAGCAGCCAAGTGTGGACTAGCGGGAGTTTGGGTCACAATGAGCAGTTCTTC,CASSQVWTSGSLGHNEQFF
TRBV28,TRBJ2-1,once,TRBD2,TGTGCCAGCAGCCCCGCACCCGGACTAGCGGGAGTGGATGAGCAGTTCTTC,CASSPAPGLAGVDEQFF
TRBV4-2,TRBJ2-5,-,-,TGTGCCAGCAGCCAAGAATCCCTCGCGGGGACCCAGTACTTC,CASSQESLAGTQYF
TRBV19,TRBJ1-2,few,-,TGTGCCAGTAGCACGACAGGTCTGGTCTCCTATCTCGGACTTTATGGCTACACCTTC,CASSTTGLVSYLGLYGYTF
TRBV5-4,TRBJ2-5,-,TRBD2,TGTGCCAGCAGCTGGGGACTAGCGGGAGAAGAGACCCAGTACTTC,CASSWGLAGEETQYF
TRBV3-1/TRBV3-2,TRBJ2-1,-,-,TGTGCCAGCAGCCAAGATCGAAGGGGTGAGCAGTTCTTC,CASSQDRRGEQFF
TRBV7-6,TRBJ2-3,-,TRBD2,TGTGCCAGCAGCGGGACTATATCTAGCACAGATACGCAGTATTTT,CASSGTISSTDTQYF
TRBV3-1/TRBV3-2,TRBJ2-3,-,TRBD2,TGTGCCAGCAGCCTGGGACTAGCGGGAGGCGGGTCTGCAGATACGCAGTATTTT,CASSLGLAGGGSADTQYF
TRBV6-5,TRBJ1-5,-,-,TGTGCCAGCAGGGCCCCAGGGGCGGGTCAGCCCCAGCATTTT,CASRAPGAGQPQHF
TRBV27,TRBJ1-5,-,-,TGTGCCAGCAGTTTAGAACAGGGAGGCAATCAGCCCCAGCATTTT,CASSLEQGGNQPQHF
TRBV13,TRBJ1-1,-,-,TGTGCCAGCAGCTTAGCAGGGGCGGACACTGAAGCTTTCTTT,CASSLAGADTEAFF